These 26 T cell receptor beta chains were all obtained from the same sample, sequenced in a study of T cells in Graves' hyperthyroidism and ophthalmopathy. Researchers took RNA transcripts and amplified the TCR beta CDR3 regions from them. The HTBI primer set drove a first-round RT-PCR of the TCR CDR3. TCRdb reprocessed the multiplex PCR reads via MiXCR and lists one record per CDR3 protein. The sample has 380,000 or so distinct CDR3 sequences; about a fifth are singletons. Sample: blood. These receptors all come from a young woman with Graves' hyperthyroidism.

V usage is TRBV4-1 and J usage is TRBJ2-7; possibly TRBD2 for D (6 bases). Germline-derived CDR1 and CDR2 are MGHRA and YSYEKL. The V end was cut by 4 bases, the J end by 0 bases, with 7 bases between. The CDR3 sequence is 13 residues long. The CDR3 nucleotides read TGCGCCAGCAGCCGGGAGGTCTCCTACGAGCAGTACTTC. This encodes CASSREVSYEQYF.

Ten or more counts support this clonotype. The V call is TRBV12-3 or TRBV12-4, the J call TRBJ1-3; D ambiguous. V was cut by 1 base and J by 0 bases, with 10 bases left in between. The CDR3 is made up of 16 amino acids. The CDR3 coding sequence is TGTGCCAGCAGTTTAGGTTCGGCTAACTCTGGAAACACCATATATTTT. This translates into CASSLGSANSGNTIYF.

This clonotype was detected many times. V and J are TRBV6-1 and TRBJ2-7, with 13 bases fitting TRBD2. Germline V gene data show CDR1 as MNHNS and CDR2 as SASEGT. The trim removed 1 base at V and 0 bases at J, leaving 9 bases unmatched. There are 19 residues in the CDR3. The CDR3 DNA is TGTGCCAGCAGTGAAGAAGAGGGACTAGCGGGGAAGTTCTCCTACGAGCAGTACTTC. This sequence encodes CASSEEEGLAGKFSYEQYF.

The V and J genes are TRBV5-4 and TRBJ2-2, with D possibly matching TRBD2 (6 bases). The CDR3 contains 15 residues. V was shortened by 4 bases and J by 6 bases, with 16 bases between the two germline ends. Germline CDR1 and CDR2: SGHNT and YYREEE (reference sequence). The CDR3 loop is CASSVSGSGAGELFF. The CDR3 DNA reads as TGTGCCAGCAGCGTATCGGGATCGGGAGCCGGGGAGCTGTTTTTT.

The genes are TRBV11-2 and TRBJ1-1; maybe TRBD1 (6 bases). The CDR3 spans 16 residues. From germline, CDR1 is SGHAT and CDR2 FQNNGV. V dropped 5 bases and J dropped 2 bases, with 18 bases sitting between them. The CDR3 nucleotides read TGTGCCAGCAGCCGACGGACAGCTAACATTAACACTGAAGCTTTCTTT. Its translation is CASSRRTANINTEAFF.

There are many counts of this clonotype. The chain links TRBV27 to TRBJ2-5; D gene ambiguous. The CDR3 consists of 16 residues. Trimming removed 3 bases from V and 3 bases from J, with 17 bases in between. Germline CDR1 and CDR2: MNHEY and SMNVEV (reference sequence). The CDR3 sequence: CASSFLATTFKETQYF. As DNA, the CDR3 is TGTGCCAGCAGTTTCCTTGCGACAACATTTAAAGAGACCCAGTACTTC.

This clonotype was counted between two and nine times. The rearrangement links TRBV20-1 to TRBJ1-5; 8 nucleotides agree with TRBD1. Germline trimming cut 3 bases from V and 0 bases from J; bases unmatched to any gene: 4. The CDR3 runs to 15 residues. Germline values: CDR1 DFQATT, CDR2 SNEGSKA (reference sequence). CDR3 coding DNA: TGCAGTGCTAGCAGGACAGGGACTAGCAATCAGCCCCAGCATTTT. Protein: CSASRTGTSNQPQHF.

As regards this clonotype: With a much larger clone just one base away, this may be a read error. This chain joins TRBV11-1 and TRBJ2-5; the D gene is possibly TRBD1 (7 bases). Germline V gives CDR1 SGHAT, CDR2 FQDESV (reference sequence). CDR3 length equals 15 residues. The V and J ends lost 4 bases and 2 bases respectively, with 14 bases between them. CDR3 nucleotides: TGTGCCAGCAGCTGCGGGGACAGTTTTCAAGAGACCCAGTACTTC. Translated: CASSCGDSFQETQYF.

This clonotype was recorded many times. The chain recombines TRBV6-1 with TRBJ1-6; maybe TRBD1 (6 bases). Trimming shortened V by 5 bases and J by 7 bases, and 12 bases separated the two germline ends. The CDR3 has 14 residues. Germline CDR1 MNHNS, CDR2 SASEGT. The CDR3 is CASSRQELNSPLHF. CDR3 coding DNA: TGTGCCAGCAGTAGACAGGAGCTCAATTCACCCCTCCACTTT.

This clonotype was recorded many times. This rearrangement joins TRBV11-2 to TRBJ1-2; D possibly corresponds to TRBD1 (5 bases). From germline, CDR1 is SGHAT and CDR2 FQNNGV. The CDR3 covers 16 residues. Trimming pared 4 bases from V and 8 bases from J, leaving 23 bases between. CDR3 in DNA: TGTGCCAGCAGCTCACCGGGACGGAGATCGGAGGGAGGCTACACCTTC. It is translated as CASSSPGRRSEGGYTF.

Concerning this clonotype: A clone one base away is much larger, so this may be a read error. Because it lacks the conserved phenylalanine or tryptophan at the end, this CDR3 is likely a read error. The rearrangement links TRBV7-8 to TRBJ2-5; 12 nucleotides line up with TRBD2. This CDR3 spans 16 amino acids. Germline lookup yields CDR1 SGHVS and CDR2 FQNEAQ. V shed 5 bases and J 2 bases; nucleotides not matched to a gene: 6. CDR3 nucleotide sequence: TGTGCCAGCAGCCCCGAAGGGACTAGCGGGCAAGAGACCCAGTACTGC. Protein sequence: CASSPEGTSGQETQYC.

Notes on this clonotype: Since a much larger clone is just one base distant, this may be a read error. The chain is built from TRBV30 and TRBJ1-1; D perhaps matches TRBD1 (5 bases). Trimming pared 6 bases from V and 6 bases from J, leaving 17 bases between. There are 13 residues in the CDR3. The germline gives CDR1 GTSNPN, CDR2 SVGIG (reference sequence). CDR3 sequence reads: CACRRQSISEAFF. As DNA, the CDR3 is TGTGCCTGTAGGAGACAGTCCATATCTGAAGCTTTCTTT.

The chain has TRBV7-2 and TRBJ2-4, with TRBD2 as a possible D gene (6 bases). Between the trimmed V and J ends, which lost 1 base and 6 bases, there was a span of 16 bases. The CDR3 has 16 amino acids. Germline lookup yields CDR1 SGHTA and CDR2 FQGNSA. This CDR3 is CASSLEGGAGGNIQYF. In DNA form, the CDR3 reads TGTGCCAGCAGCTTAGAGGGCGGGGCCGGAGGAAACATTCAGTACTTC. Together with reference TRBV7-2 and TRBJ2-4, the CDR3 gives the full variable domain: GAGVSQSPSNKVTEKGKDVELRCDPISGHTALYWYRQSLGQGLEFLIYFQGNSAPDKSGLPSDRFSAERTGGSVSTLTIQRTQQEDSAVYLCASSLEGGAGGNIQYFGAGTRLSVL.

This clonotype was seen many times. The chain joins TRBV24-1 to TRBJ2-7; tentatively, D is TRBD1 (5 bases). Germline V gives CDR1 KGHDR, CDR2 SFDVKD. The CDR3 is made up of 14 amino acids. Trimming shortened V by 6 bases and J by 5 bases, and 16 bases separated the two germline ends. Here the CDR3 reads CATSSGQGAHEQYF. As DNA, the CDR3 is TGTGCCACCAGTTCCGGGCAGGGCGCTCACGAGCAGTACTTC.

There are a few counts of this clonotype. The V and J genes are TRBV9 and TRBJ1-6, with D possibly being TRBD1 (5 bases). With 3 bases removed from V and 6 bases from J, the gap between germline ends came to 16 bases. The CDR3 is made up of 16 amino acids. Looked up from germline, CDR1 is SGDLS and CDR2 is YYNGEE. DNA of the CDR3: TGTGCCAGCAGCGCCCCCCATGAGGGGACTAATTCACCCCTCCACTTT. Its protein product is CASSAPHEGTNSPLHF.

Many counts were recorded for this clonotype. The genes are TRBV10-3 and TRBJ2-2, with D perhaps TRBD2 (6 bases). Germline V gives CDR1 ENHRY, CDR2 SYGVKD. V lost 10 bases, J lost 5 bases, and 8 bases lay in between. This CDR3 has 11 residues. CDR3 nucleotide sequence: TGTGCCACCAGCGGGACCGGGGAGCTGTTTTTT. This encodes CATSGTGELFF.

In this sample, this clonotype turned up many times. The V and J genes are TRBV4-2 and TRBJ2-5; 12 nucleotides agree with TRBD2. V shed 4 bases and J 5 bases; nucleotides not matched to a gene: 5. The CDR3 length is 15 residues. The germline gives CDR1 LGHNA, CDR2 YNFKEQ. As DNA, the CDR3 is TGTGCCAGCAGCCCCACGACTAGCGGGGGTGAGACCCAGTACTTC. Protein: CASSPTTSGGETQYF.

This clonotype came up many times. The CDR3 loop is CASTRQGAWTGELFF. CDR3 nucleotide sequence: TGTGCCAGCACCAGACAGGGGGCATGGACCGGGGAGCTGTTTTTT. The V gene is TRBV9, the J gene TRBJ2-2; TRBD1 matches 10 bases. Trimming cost V 6 bases and J 5 bases; bases outside gene matches: 7. Germline-derived CDR1 and CDR2 are SGDLS and YYNGEE. CDR3 length: 15 residues. The full variable domain, its missing parts supplied by reference TRBV9 and TRBJ2-2, is DSGVTQTPKHLITATGQRVTLRCSPRSGDLSVYWYQQSLDQGLQFLIQYYNGEERAKGNILERFSAQQFPDLHSELNLSSLELGDSALYFCASTRQGAWTGELFFGEGSRLTVL.

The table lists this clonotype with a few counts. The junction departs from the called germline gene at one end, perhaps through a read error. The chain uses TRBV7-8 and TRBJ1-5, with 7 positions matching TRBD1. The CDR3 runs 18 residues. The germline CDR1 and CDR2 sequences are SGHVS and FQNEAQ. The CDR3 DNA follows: TGTGCTAGCAGCCCCCGGGACAGCGAAGGGTATAGCAATCAGCCCCAGCGTTTT. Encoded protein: CASSPRDSEGYSNQPQRF.

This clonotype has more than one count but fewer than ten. This CDR3 is CASSPRSRGASDTQYF. CDR3 sequence (DNA): TGTGCCAGCAGCCCCCGGTCACGGGGGGCCTCAGATACGCAGTATTTT. V gene TRBV13 combines with J gene TRBJ2-3, with D maybe TRBD2 (7 bases). The CDR3 runs to 16 residues. The germline gives CDR1 PRHDT, CDR2 FYEKMQ (reference sequence). V was pared by 5 bases and J by 4 bases, with 19 bases between.

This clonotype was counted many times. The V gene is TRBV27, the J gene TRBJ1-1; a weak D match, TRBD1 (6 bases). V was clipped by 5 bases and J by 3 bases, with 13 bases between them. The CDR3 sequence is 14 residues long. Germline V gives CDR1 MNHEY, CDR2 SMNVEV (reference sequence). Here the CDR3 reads CASSRRGADTEAFF. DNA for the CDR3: TGTGCCAGCAGTCGCAGGGGCGCGGACACTGAAGCTTTCTTT.

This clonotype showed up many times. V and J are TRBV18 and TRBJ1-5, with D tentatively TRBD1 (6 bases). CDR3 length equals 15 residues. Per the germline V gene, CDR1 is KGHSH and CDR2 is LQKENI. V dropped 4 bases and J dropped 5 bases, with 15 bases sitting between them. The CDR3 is CASSRSQGRDQPQHF. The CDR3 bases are TGTGCCAGCTCACGCTCACAGGGCCGGGATCAGCCCCAGCATTTT. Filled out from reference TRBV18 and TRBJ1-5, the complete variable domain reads NAGVMQNPRHLVRRRGQEARLRCSPMKGHSHVYWYRQLPEEGLKFMVYLQKENIIDESGMPKERFSAEFPKEGPSILRIQQVVRGDSAAYFCASSRSQGRDQPQHFGDGTRLSIL.

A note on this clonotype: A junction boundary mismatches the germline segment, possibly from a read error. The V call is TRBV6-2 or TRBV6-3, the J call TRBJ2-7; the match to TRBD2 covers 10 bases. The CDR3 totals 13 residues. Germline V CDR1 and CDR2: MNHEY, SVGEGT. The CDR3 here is CASSLAGGHEQCF. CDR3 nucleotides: TGTGCCAGCAGCTTAGCGGGGGGCCACGAGCAGTGCTTC.

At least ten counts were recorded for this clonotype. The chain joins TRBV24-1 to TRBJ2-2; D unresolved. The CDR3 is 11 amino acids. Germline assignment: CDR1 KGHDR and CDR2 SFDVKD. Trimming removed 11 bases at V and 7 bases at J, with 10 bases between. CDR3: CASQLNGELFF. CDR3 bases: TGTGCCAGCCAGCTCAACGGGGAGCTGTTTTTT.

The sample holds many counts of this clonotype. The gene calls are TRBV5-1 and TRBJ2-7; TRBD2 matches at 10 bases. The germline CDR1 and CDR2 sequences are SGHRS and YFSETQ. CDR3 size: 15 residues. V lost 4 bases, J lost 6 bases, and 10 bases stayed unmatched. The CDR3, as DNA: TGCGCCAGCAGCACGGAGGCTAGCGGGGGTAGCGAGCAGTACTTC. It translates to CASSTEASGGSEQYF.

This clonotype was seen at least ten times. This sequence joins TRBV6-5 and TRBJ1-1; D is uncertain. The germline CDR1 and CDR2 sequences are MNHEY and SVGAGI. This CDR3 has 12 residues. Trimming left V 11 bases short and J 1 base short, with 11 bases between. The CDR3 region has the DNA TGTGCCGCCGCAAACGGGAACACTGAAGCTTTCTTT. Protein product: CAAANGNTEAFF.